This section outlines one T cell receptor beta chain sequence together with its context. Its antigen is still unknown. No base quality information exists; no much larger clone differs at one position. The data belong to a study of T-cell reconstitution after alpha-beta-depleted transplantation in children (dated by TCRdb to the mid-2010s). Concerning the study at large: Using TCR repertoire profiling, the study followed T-cell immune reconstitution in a quantitative way in children after TCRalphabeta/CD19-depleted allogeneic hematopoietic cell transplantation.

Library generation was performed with PCR. The run used an Illumina HiSeq 2500. TCR libraries were prepared with molecular barcoding, using unique molecular identifiers to normalize TCRbeta repertoire quantification. Using fastp at Q25 and MiXCR, TCRdb reprocessed the public reads and kept productive beta chains. Duplicate CDR3 protein sequences are folded into a single record with the most common DNA and genes. The sample records roughly 590,000 distinct CDR3 sequences, around a sixth of which are singletons. The ten largest clonotypes hold 0.85% to 1.3% of the sample. As encoded in the germline V gene (reference sequence), CDR1 is SEHNR while CDR2 is FQNEAQ. The junction shows trimming of 5 bases on V and 5 bases on J, plus 10 bases between the germline ends. Including cysteine and phenylalanine, the CDR3 has 14 amino acids. The entry retains the CDR3 DNA only, 42 bases that are in frame from base 1.

This TCR derives from a human donor who donated a stem cell graft to a child with acute myeloid leukemia. Rearrangement joined TRBV7-9 to TRBJ2-6; there is no confident call for the D gene. Source: PBMCs from the stem cell graft donor, taken from the stem cell graft. The DNA reads TGTGCCAGCAGCCAGGAGATGAGGGCCAACGTCCTGACTTTC. This gives the protein CASSQEMRANVLTF.